This TCR beta chain was sequenced in a study of cytomegalovirus exposure and HLA in healthy donors. Study observations and caveats: Most subjects had HLA-A and HLA-B alleles reportedly predicted accurately by TCR beta sequences. Presence/absence analyses supposed approximately even sequencing depth among donors. Researchers reported that a few CMV-associated chains were confirmed in vitro as CMV antigen-specific. The study designated around 150 TCR beta chains cytomegalovirus-associated.

The CDR3 covers 15 residues. Germline V gene lookup returns CDR1 MGHRA and CDR2 YSYEKL. Trimming at V came to 1 base and at J to 7 bases, leaving 5 bases not matched to a gene. A multiplex PCR was run with 60 Vbeta primers and 13 Jbeta primers. The assay was immunoSEQ multiplex PCR, and TCRdb's table has in-frame clones only and misses some. The table records 35,000 to 55,000 clones, roughly 64% of them present only once. With respect to this clone: Its antigen is unidentified.

The TCR was taken from a man between 60 and 70 years old in good health and CMV-seropositive. The specimen sequenced was PBMCs. The chain links TRBV4-1 to TRBJ2-1, with 9 bases lining up with TRBD2. CDR3 coding DNA: TGCGCCAGCAGCCAAGTTTCTGGACTAGCGAATGAGCAGTTCTTC. This sequence encodes CASSQVSGLANEQFF.